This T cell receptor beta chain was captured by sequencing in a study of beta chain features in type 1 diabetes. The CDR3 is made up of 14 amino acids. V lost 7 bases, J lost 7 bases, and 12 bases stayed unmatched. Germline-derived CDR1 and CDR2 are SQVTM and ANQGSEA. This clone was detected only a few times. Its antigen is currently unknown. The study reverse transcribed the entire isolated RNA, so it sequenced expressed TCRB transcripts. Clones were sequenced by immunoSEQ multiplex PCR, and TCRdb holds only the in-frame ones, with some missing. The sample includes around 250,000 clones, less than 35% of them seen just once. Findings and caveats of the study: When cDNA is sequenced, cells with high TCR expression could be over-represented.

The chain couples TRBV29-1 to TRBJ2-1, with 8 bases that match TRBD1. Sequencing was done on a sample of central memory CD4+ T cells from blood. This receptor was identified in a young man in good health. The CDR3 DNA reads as TGCAGCGGTGGGGTCAGGGGGCCCTTTAATGAGCAGTTCTTC. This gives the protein CSGGVRGPFNEQFF.